One sample yielded the 17 T cell receptor beta chains listed below, sequenced in a study of blood T cell repertoires in COVID-19. Data came from immunoSEQ multiplex PCR; TCRdb stores just in-frame clones and leaves some out. This sample yields about 280,000 clones, of which about nine tenths are seen a single time; 2% to 2.5% belongs to the top ten. Sequences were obtained from peripheral blood. Every receptor here comes from a man aged 50 to 60 with acute or convalescent COVID-19.

The V call is TRBV5-1, the J call TRBJ1-3; no reliable D call. V dropped 1 base and J dropped 0 bases, with 11 bases sitting between them. CDR3 length equals 16 residues. The germline CDR1 and CDR2 sequences are SGHRS and YFSETQ. The CDR3 here is CASSLSAASSGNTIYF. The CDR3 DNA sequence: TGCGCCAGCAGCTTGAGCGCTGCTAGCTCTGGAAACACCATATATTTT.

The rearrangement joins TRBV2 to TRBJ1-1; tentative D call: TRBD1 (6 bases). Trimming took 3 bases from V and 2 from J, leaving 7 bases between them. The CDR3 is 13 residues long. The V gene's germline CDR1 is SNHLY and CDR2 FYNNEI. CDR3 residues: CASSDRGNTEAFF. Written as DNA, the CDR3 is TGTGCCAGCAGTGACAGGGGCAACACTGAAGCTTTCTTT. Variable domain in full (rest from reference TRBV2 and TRBJ1-1): EPEVTQTPSHQVTQMGQEVILRCVPISNHLYFYWYRQILGQKVEFLVSFYNNEISEKSEIFDDQFSVERPDGSNFTLKIRSTKLEDSAMYFCASSDRGNTEAFFGQGTRLTVV.

CDR3: CAISDFDRPNYGYTF. The CDR3 nucleotides are TGTGCCATCAGTGACTTCGACAGGCCCAACTATGGCTACACCTTC. The chain carries TRBV10-3 and TRBJ1-2; D is possibly TRBD1 (6 bases). The ends were cut back, 3 bases at V and 2 bases at J, with 13 bases in the middle. This CDR3 comprises 15 residues. The germline gives CDR1 ENHRY, CDR2 SYGVKD.

This clone was observed a single time. The V and J genes are TRBV2 and TRBJ2-1, with TRBD1 as a possible D gene (5 bases). Germline CDR1 reads SNHLY; CDR2 reads FYNNEI. The germline V and J ends were trimmed by 4 bases and 9 bases, with 10 bases remaining between them. The CDR3 has 12 residues. Here the CDR3 reads CASSVGLVEQFF. The CDR3 DNA reads as TGTGCCAGCAGTGTGGGGCTAGTTGAGCAGTTCTTC. Full variable domain (rest looked up from reference TRBV2 and TRBJ2-1): EPEVTQTPSHQVTQMGQEVILRCVPISNHLYFYWYRQILGQKVEFLVSFYNNEISEKSEIFDDQFSVERPDGSNFTLKIRSTKLEDSAMYFCASSVGLVEQFFGPGTRLTVL.

This clone appeared once. The gene calls are TRBV3-1 (or the pseudogene TRBV3-2) and TRBJ1-2, with 9 bases identical to TRBD1. CDR3 length equals 16 residues. Per the germline V gene, CDR1 is LGHDT and CDR2 is YNNKEL (reference sequence). V was clipped by 3 bases and J by 3 bases; unmatched bases: 8. Here the CDR3 DNA reads TGTGCCAGCAGCCAGGGAACAGGGGGCCTTTACTATGGCTACACCTTC. Protein product: CASSQGTGGLYYGYTF.

This clone came up a few times. At the DNA level, this CDR3 is encoded by other sequences in the same sample as well. The chain links TRBV14 to TRBJ1-2; the match to TRBD1 covers 7 bases. CDR3 length: 13 amino acids. The V gene's germline CDR1 is SGHDN and CDR2 FVKESK. With V trimmed by 1 base and J by 4 bases, 0 bases remained unmatched. The CDR3, as DNA: TGTGCCAGCAGCCAAGGGACAGGCTATGGCTACACCTTC. Its protein product is CASSQGTGYGYTF.

This clone occurred once. CDR3 loop: CASSPGLVGTYEQYF. In DNA, the CDR3 is TGTGCCAGCAGCCCGGGACTAGTGGGGACCTACGAGCAGTACTTC. This chain uses TRBV3-1 (or the pseudogene TRBV3-2) with TRBJ2-7; TRBD2 matches 8 bases. The V and J ends lost 4 bases and 2 bases, in that order; junction bases with no gene match: 7. The CDR3 extends over 15 amino acids. The V gene's germline CDR1 is LGHDT and CDR2 YNNKEL (reference sequence).

CDR3: CATGTGGGNQPQHF. In DNA form, the CDR3 reads TGTGCCACCGGGACAGGGGGCGGCAATCAGCCCCAGCATTTT. The rearrangement uses TRBV6-5 and TRBJ1-5, with 12 bases matching TRBD1. V lost 10 bases to trimming and J lost 2 bases; unmatched junction nucleotides: 3. CDR1 is MNHEY and CDR2 is SVGAGI in the germline V gene. The CDR3 extends over 14 amino acids.

The CDR3 sequence is CASSGQGADTQYF. In nucleotides, the CDR3 is TGTGCCAGCTCAGGTCAAGGGGCAGATACGCAGTATTTT. V gene TRBV18 combines with J gene TRBJ2-3, with D possibly matching TRBD1 (5 bases). In germline, CDR1 is KGHSH, CDR2 LQKENI. V lost 5 bases to trimming and J lost 4 bases, with 10 bases between them. The CDR3 contains 13 residues. Full variable domain (outside the CDR3, taken from reference TRBV18 and TRBJ2-3): NAGVMQNPRHLVRRRGQEARLRCSPMKGHSHVYWYRQLPEEGLKFMVYLQKENIIDESGMPKERFSAEFPKEGPSILRIQQVVRGDSAAYFCASSGQGADTQYFGPGTRLTVL.

This chain joins TRBV3-1 (or the pseudogene TRBV3-2) and TRBJ1-2; TRBD1 agrees at 9 bases. The CDR3 runs to 13 residues. From germline, CDR1 is LGHDT and CDR2 YNNKEL (reference sequence). V lost 4 bases, J lost 4 bases, and 1 base stayed unmatched. The CDR3 loop reads CASSRQGVYGYTF. CDR3 coding DNA: TGTGCCAGCAGCCGACAGGGGGTCTATGGCTACACCTTC.

The gene calls are TRBV19 and TRBJ2-6, with TRBD1 as a possible D gene (6 bases). V was cut by 1 base and J by 2 bases, with 6 bases left in between. Per germline, CDR1 LNHDA and CDR2 SQIVND (reference sequence). The CDR3 runs to 15 residues. CDR3: CASSIGGPGANVLTF. CDR3 bases: TGTGCCAGTAGTATAGGGGGGCCTGGGGCCAACGTCCTGACTTTC.

The V gene is TRBV27, the J gene TRBJ2-7; 7 nucleotides align to TRBD2. The germline gives CDR1 MNHEY, CDR2 SMNVEV (reference sequence). The CDR3 is 13 amino acids. V trimming: 8 bases; J trimming: 0 bases; junction bases outside the gene matches: 4. The CDR3 DNA is TGTGCCAGCGGAGAGCGGGACTCCTACGAGCAGTACTTC. Encoded protein: CASGERDSYEQYF.

The chain combines TRBV27 with TRBJ2-7; possible D gene TRBD1, 6 bases. V dropped 5 bases and J dropped 0 bases, with 11 bases sitting between them. This CDR3 is built from 14 residues. Germline V gene sequence: CDR1 MNHEY, CDR2 SMNVEV (reference sequence). CDR3 loop: CASSLTGSSYEQYF. The CDR3 nucleotides are TGTGCCAGCAGTCTCACAGGGTCCTCCTACGAGCAGTACTTC.

This chain links TRBV29-1 with TRBJ1-2; D ambiguous. The V and J ends lost 3 bases and 7 bases respectively, with 6 bases between them. The CDR3 consists of 10 residues. Germline CDR1 reads SQVTM; CDR2 reads ANQGSEA. CDR3 in amino acids: CSVEESGYTF. CDR3 nucleotides: TGCAGCGTTGAGGAGAGTGGCTACACCTTC.

The chain uses TRBV11-2 and TRBJ2-7; weak D call: TRBD1 (6 bases). This CDR3 region has 14 residues. The V gene lost 4 bases and the J gene lost 0 bases, with 10 bases spanning the gap. Germline CDR1 reads SGHAT; CDR2 reads FQNNGV. The CDR3 reads CASSYGTLSYEQYF. CDR3 nucleotides: TGTGCCAGCAGCTATGGGACACTCTCCTACGAGCAGTACTTC.

The J gene is TRBJ1-1, the V gene TRBV10-3, with D possibly matching TRBD1 (6 bases). The CDR3 has 12 amino acids. The germline V gene encodes CDR1 ENHRY and CDR2 SYGVKD. V gave up 10 bases and J gave up 1 base, with 10 bases separating them. Here the CDR3 reads CATTGRNTEAFF. The DNA of the CDR3 is TGTGCCACGACAGGACGGAACACTGAAGCTTTCTTT.

The chain employs TRBV12-5 and TRBJ1-2; 10 bases line up with TRBD1. V lost 3 bases to trimming and J lost 6 bases; unmatched junction nucleotides: 4. The CDR3 runs 14 residues. CDR1 and CDR2 (germline): LGHNT, FRNRAP. CDR3 nucleotides: TGTGCTAGTGGTTTCGACAGGGGGCAAAATGGCTACACCTTC. It is translated as CASGFDRGQNGYTF.